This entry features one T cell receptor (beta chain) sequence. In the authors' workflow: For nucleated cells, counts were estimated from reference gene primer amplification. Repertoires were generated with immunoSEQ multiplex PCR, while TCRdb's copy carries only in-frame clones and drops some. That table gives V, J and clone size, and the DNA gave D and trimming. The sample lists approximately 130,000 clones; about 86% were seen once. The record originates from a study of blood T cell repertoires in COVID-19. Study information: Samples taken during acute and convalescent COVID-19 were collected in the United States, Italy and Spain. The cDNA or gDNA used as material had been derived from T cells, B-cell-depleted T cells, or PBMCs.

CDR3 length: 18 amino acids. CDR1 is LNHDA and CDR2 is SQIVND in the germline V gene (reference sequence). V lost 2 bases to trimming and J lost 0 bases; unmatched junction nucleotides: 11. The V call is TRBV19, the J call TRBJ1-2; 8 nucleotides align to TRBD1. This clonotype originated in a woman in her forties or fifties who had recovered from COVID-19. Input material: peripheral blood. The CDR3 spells CASSIRRQGLRPNYGYTF. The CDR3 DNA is TGTGCCAGTAGTATACGGCGACAGGGGCTTCGTCCTAACTATGGCTACACCTTC.